This T cell receptor (beta chain) was captured in a study of T cells in localized non-small cell lung cancer. TCRdb's copy holds only in-frame clones and misses some; the assay was immunoSEQ multiplex PCR. In the table there are about 14,000 clones, over 85% of which are singletons. The CDR3 extends over 13 amino acids. Germline V gene lookup returns CDR1 MNHEY and CDR2 SVGAGI. V gave up 2 bases and J gave up 4 bases, with 8 bases separating them. Study findings and constraints: The study linked higher blood T cell density to longer overall survival.

About this clone itself: Its antigen is undetermined.

This material consisted of peripheral blood mononuclear cells, taken before any cancer treatment. The clonotype originates from a man aged 35-75 years with stage III lung adenocarcinoma. The gene calls are TRBV6-5 and TRBJ1-1; no firm D call. CDR3: CASSYNWGTEAFF. CDR3 in DNA: TGTGCCAGCAGTTACAATTGGGGCACTGAAGCTTTCTTT.